The clone carrying this T cell receptor (beta chain) was recorded many times. The ends were cut back, 0 bases at V and 4 bases at J, with 9 bases in the middle. The CDR3 loop spans 14 amino acids. Germline CDR1 and CDR2: SGHRS and YFSETQ. In TCRdb, the 5' RACE reads were re-called with MiXCR into one record per CDR3 protein. The sample includes about 50,000 distinct CDR3 sequences, 25% to 30% of them seen just once. The sequence came from a female donor with breast cancer. The chain joins TRBV5-1 to TRBJ2-3; possibly TRBD1 or TRBD2 for D (6 bases each). The sample comprised naive CD4+ T cells sorted from blood. Regarding subset: naive CD4+ T cells, CD4+CD45RA+CD25-. CDR3: CASSLAGGADTQYF. In DNA, the CDR3 is TGCGCCAGCAGCTTGGCCGGGGGCGCAGATACGCAGTATTTT. Based on the CDR3 plus reference TRBV5-1 and TRBJ2-3, the full variable domain is KAGVTQTPRYLIKTRGQQVTLSCSPISGHRSVSWYQQTPGQGLQFLFEYFSETQRNKGNFPGRFSGRQFSNSRSEMNVSTLELGDSALYLCASSLAGGADTQYFGPGTRLTVL.